A few counts support the clone carrying this T cell receptor (beta chain). Its specificity is unknown. The V segment lost 4 bases and the J segment 9 bases; nucleotides outside the gene matches: 5. CDR1 and CDR2 (germline): GTSNPN, SVGIG (reference sequence). This CDR3 spans 13 amino acids. Using immunoSEQ multiplex PCR, the repertoire was profiled, and TCRdb retains in-frame clones only, with some absent. The sample yields fewer than 85,000 clones, roughly 77% seen once. These data come from a study of cytotoxic CD8 clonotypes in ibrutinib-treated CLL. The study, taken as a whole, reports: Ibrutinib response saw clonality rise, and progression saw it return toward baseline. Public clonotypes were seen rarely and were contracted or stable on treatment.

The source is a human donor with chronic lymphocytic leukemia. This chain connects TRBV30 to TRBJ1-6, with 8 bases that match TRBD1. Sample: PBMCs, taken after 12 months of ibrutinib treatment. The CDR3 here is CAWTGTGGSPLHF. Here the CDR3 DNA reads TGTGCCTGGACCGGGACAGGTGGTTCACCCCTCCACTTT.